This T cell receptor beta chain is drawn from a study of shared clonotypes between healthy human individuals. Profiled with immunoSEQ multiplex PCR; TCRdb holds only in-frame clones, not every one. The top ten clones hold over 1.5% of a sample with some 2.1 million clones, around 93% of them seen once. The germline V and J ends were trimmed by 8 bases and 4 bases, with 20 bases remaining between them. Germline CDR1 reads SEHNR; CDR2 reads FQNEAQ (reference sequence). This CDR3 spans 16 amino acids. Regarding this clone: The antigen is not known.

Only CD45RO-negative cells positively selected for CCR7 counted as naive CD8 cells, so terminally differentiated effector memory CD45RA+ cells were excluded. Each donor was a Caucasian adult residing in Nashville, Tennessee. The study, taken as a whole, reports: Even with large depth, rarefaction showed that sorted-subset sequencing was incomplete.

The material sequenced was naive CD8+ T cells from PBMCs. V usage is TRBV7-9 and J usage is TRBJ1-4; D possibly corresponds to TRBD1 (6 bases). The TCR comes from a man aged 18 to 30 in good health. Some clones in this sample may be carry-over from other donors' samples. CDR3 region: CASLGGGGADNEKLFF. CDR3 DNA sequence: TGTGCCAGCTTGGGTGGGGGCGGTGCTGATAATGAAAAACTGTTTTTT. Filled out from reference TRBV7-9 and TRBJ1-4, the complete variable domain reads DTGVSQNPRHKITKRGQNVTFRCDPISEHNRLYWYRQTLGQGPEFLTYFQNEAQLEKSRLLSDRFSAERPKGSFSTLEIQRTEQGDSAMYLCASLGGGGADNEKLFFGSGTQLSVL.